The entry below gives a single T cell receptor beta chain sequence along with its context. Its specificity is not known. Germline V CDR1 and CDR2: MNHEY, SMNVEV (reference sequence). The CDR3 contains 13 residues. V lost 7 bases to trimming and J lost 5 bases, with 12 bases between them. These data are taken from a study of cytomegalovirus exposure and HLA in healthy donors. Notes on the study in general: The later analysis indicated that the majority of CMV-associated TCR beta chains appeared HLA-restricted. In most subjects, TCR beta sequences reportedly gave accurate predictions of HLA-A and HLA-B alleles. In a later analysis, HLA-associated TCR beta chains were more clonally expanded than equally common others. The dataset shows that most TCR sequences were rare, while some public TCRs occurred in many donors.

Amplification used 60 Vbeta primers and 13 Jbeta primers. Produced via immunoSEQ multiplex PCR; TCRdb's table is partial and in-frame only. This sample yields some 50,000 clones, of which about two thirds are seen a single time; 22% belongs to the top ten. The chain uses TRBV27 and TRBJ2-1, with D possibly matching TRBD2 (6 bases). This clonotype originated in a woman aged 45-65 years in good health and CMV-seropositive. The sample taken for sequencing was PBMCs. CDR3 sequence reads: CASTAGLHNEQFF. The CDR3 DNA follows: TGTGCCAGCACCGCGGGATTACACAATGAGCAGTTCTTC.